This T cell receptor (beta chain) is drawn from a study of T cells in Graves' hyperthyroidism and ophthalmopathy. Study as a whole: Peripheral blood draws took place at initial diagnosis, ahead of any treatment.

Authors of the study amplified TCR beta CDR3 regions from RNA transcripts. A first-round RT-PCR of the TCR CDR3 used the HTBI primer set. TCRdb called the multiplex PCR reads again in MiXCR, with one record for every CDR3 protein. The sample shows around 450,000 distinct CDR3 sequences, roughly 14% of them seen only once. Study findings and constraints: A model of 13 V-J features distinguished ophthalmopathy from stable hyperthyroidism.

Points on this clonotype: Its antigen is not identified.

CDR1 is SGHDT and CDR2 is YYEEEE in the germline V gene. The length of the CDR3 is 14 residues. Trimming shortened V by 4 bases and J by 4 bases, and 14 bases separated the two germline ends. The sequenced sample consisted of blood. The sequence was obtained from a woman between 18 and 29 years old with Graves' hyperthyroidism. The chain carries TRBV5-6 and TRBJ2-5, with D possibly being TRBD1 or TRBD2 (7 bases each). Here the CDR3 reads CASSPGGVGETQYF. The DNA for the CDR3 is TGTGCCAGCAGCCCAGGGGGGGTAGGAGAGACCCAGTACTTC.